This entry describes one T cell receptor beta chain. This CDR3 has 17 amino acids. V was trimmed by 8 bases and J by 6 bases, leaving 28 bases between them. From germline, CDR1 is SEHNR and CDR2 FQNEAQ (reference sequence). These data originate in a study of shared clonotypes between healthy human individuals. Clones were sequenced by immunoSEQ multiplex PCR, and TCRdb holds only the in-frame ones, with some missing. The table shows 2 million to 3 million clones, with 93% occurring only once. The rearrangement joins TRBV7-9 to TRBJ1-2; tentatively, D is TRBD1 (6 bases). The sequence derives from a man younger than 35 in good health. Some clones in this sample may be carry-over from other donors' samples. Sequencing was carried out using naive CD4+ T cells from PBMCs. Noted subset: CD45RA+ positively selected. DNA of the CDR3: TGTGCCAGCTCGCGGAGGGTATCTGGGGGCCCCCGGGATGGCTACACCTTC. This sequence encodes CASSRRVSGGPRDGYTF.